This entry lists 16 T cell receptor beta chains sequenced from one sample in a study of molecular identifiers for immune sequencing clone quantification. In TCRdb, the PCR reads were re-called with MiXCR into one record per CDR3 protein. The table shows approximately 590,000 distinct CDR3 sequences, with approximately 24% occurring only once. The sequenced sample was naive CD8+ T cells from blood, with Jurkat cell RNA spiked in. Subset given: FACS-sorted CD8+CD4-CCR7+CD45RA+ naive T cells. Receptors were obtained from a human donor in good health. Some libraries in this study had Jurkat cell RNA spiked in.

This clonotype has just a few counts. The V and J genes are TRBV7-2 and TRBJ2-3; 8 bases fit TRBD2. CDR1 SGHTA and CDR2 FQGNSA come from the germline V gene. V lost 0 bases to trimming and J lost 4 bases; unmatched junction nucleotides: 6. The CDR3 runs 16 residues. CDR3 amino acids: CASSLAIGGVSDTQYF. For the CDR3, the DNA is TGTGCCAGCAGCTTAGCGATCGGGGGGGTATCAGATACGCAGTATTTT.

With regard to this clonotype: With a much larger clone just one base away, this may be a read error. This chain links TRBV7-9 with TRBJ2-7; 9 nucleotides line up with TRBD2. CDR3 size: 15 residues. Trimming took 4 bases from V and 2 from J; bases not matched to a gene: 6. CDR1 is SEHNR, CDR2 FQNEAQ, per germline (reference sequence). CDR3 nucleotide sequence: TGTGCCAGCAGCTCCCTAGCGGGGAGCCCCTACGAGCAGTACTTC. Protein: CASSSLAGSPYEQYF.

Concerning this clonotype itself: This may be a read error, as it is one base from a much larger clone. This rearrangement joins TRBV19 to TRBJ2-7; D call uncertain. Germline loops: CDR1 LNHDA, CDR2 SQIVND (reference sequence). This CDR3 region has 12 residues. The V end lost 9 bases, the J end lost 3 bases, and 12 bases lay between the germline ends. The chain's CDR3 is CASGPADYEQYF. The DNA for the CDR3 is TGTGCCAGCGGTCCAGCAGACTACGAGCAGTACTTC.

A single count supports this clonotype. The V call is TRBV29-1, the J call TRBJ2-1; D is perhaps TRBD2 (6 bases). The CDR3 runs 16 residues. V gave up 7 bases and J gave up 5 bases, with 24 bases separating them. CDR1 and CDR2 from the germline V gene are SQVTM and ANQGSEA. The CDR3 sequence: CSDAFGGLREDNEQFF. CDR3 coding DNA: TGCAGCGATGCGTTTGGGGGACTGCGTGAGGACAATGAGCAGTTCTTC.

A note on this clonotype: Since a much larger clone is just one base distant, this may be a read error. J is TRBJ2-7 and V is TRBV6-5; D remains unclear. The CDR3 runs to 16 residues. CDR1 and CDR2 from the germline V gene are MNHEY and SVGAGI. The CDR3 here is CARSPTDQVSSYEQYF. The CDR3, as DNA: TGTGCCCGCAGTCCTACGGACCAGGTTAGCTCCTACGAGCAGTACTTC.

Details on this clonotype: Since a much larger clone is just one base distant, this may be a read error. V usage is TRBV7-2 and J usage is TRBJ2-4; no clear D. Germline loops: CDR1 SGHTA, CDR2 FQGNSA. The length of the CDR3 is 15 residues. The V and J ends lost 3 bases and 2 bases respectively, with 11 bases between them. For the CDR3, the DNA is TGTGCCAGCAGCTTGGAAGAGGCGTCCAAAAACATTCAGTACTTC. It encodes CASSLEEASKNIQYF.

This clonotype was observed many times. The chain employs TRBV7-9 and TRBJ1-3; D is ambiguous. Germline lookup yields CDR1 SEHNR and CDR2 FQNEAQ (reference sequence). This CDR3 has 16 residues. V dropped 0 bases and J dropped 0 bases, with 9 bases sitting between them. The chain's CDR3 is CASSLALRNSGNTIYF. For the CDR3, the DNA is TGTGCCAGCAGCTTAGCGCTAAGGAACTCTGGAAACACCATATATTTT.

This clonotype has more than one count but fewer than ten. The J gene is TRBJ2-7, the V gene TRBV6-5; 10 bases are a match to TRBD1. Germline V gene sequence: CDR1 MNHEY, CDR2 SVGAGI. The CDR3 is 15 residues long. Trimming removed 5 bases from V and 4 bases from J; junction bases left unmatched: 8. CDR3 coding DNA: TGTGCCAGCAGTCTCATGGACAGGGGGTCTTACGAGCAGTACTTC. Amino acid sequence: CASSLMDRGSYEQYF.

The chain has TRBV6-2 or TRBV6-3 and TRBJ2-7; unclear D gene. Looked up from germline, CDR1 is MNHEY and CDR2 is SVGEGT. The V gene lost 5 bases and the J gene lost 3 bases, with 17 bases spanning the gap. This CDR3 contains 15 residues. The CDR3 region is CASSLESLSYYEQYF. Here the CDR3 DNA reads TGTGCCAGCAGTCTGGAATCCCTTTCGTACTACGAGCAGTACTTC.

V is TRBV14 and J is TRBJ1-1; D unresolved. Germline values: CDR1 SGHDN, CDR2 FVKESK. The V end was cut by 3 bases, the J end by 3 bases, with 14 bases between. The CDR3 contains 15 residues. The CDR3: CASSQNPASDTEAFF. The CDR3 coding sequence is TGTGCCAGCAGCCAGAACCCCGCGTCGGACACTGAAGCTTTCTTT.

This clonotype was found many times. The genes are TRBV6-2 or TRBV6-3 and TRBJ2-7; no clear D gene. The germline V gene has CDR1 MNHEY and CDR2 SVGEGT. The V gene lost 2 bases and the J gene lost 4 bases, with 9 bases spanning the gap. The CDR3 length is 13 residues. The CDR3 spells CASSYRDRYEQYF. Written as DNA, the CDR3 is TGTGCCAGCAGTTACAGGGATCGGTACGAGCAGTACTTC.

This clonotype came up a few times. The chain has TRBV5-8 and TRBJ2-7, with D perhaps assigned TRBD1 or TRBD2 (5 bases each). Per germline, CDR1 SGHTS and CDR2 YDEGEE. The CDR3 has 12 residues. V was shortened by 4 bases and J by 3 bases, with 8 bases between the two germline ends. CDR3 sequence reads: CASSEGYYEQYF. The CDR3 DNA follows: TGTGCCAGCAGCGAGGGGTACTACGAGCAGTACTTC. The full variable domain, its missing parts supplied by reference TRBV5-8 and TRBJ2-7, is EAGVTQSPTHLIKTRGQQATLRCSPISGHTSVYWYQQALGLGLQFLLWYDEGEERNRGNFPPRFSGRQFPNYSSELNVNALELEDSALYLCASSEGYYEQYFGPGTRLTVT.

Concerning this clonotype itself: A read error may explain this, as a much larger clone is one base away. The gene calls are TRBV5-6 and TRBJ2-3, with D maybe TRBD2 (7 bases). Germline V gives CDR1 SGHDT, CDR2 YYEEEE. CDR3 length equals 18 residues. The CDR3 coding sequence is TGTGCCAGCAGCTTGGGGGCGCGGGGGCCGCCGACCACAGATACGCAGTGTTTT. Protein sequence: CASSLGARGPPTTDTQCF.

As for this clonotype: A much larger clone differs from this one at a single base, so this may be a read error. V gene TRBV20-1 combines with J gene TRBJ2-3; TRBD1 agrees at 10 bases. The CDR3 totals 13 residues. The ends lost 5 bases at V and 7 bases at J; junction bases unmatched: 6. Germline V gives CDR1 DFQATT, CDR2 SNEGSKA (reference sequence). The CDR3 here is CSARDRGVNTQYF. Written as DNA, the CDR3 is TGCAGTGCTCGGGACAGGGGTGTAAATACGCAGTATTTT.

Regarding this clonotype: One base away lies a much larger clone, so this may be a sequencing read error. The chain links TRBV6-6 to TRBJ2-7; TRBD1 might be the D (5 bases). The CDR3 has 15 residues. The germline V gene has CDR1 MNHNY and CDR2 SVGAGI (reference sequence). Trimming cost V 5 bases and J 6 bases, with 20 bases left between them. CDR3: CASSRIRQSSPEQYF. The CDR3 coding sequence is TGTGCCAGCAGTCGAATTAGACAGTCGTCGCCCGAGCAGTACTTC.

The chain joins TRBV4-3 to TRBJ2-3; 12 bases line up with TRBD2. CDR1 and CDR2 from the germline V gene are LGHNA and YSLEER. This CDR3 spans 17 amino acids. V shed 3 bases and J 3 bases; nucleotides not matched to a gene: 7. DNA of the CDR3: TGCGCCAGCAGCCAGGATTTGACTAGCGGGGGTACAGATACGCAGTATTTT. Its translation is CASSQDLTSGGTDTQYF.